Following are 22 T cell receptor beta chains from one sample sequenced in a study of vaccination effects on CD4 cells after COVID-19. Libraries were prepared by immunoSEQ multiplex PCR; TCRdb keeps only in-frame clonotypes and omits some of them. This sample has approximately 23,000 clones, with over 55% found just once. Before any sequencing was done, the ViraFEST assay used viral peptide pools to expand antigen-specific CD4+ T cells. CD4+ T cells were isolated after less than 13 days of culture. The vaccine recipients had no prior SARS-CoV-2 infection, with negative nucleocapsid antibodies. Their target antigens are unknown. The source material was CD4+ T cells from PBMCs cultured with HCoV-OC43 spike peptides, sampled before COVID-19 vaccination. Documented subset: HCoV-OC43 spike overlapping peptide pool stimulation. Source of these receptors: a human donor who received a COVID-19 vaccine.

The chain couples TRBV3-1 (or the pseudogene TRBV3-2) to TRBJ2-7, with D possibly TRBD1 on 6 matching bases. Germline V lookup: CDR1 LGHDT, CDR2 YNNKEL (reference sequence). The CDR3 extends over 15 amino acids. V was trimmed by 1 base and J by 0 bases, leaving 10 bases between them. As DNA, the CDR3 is TGTGCCAGCAGCCAAGCGCCAGGGGTCTCCTACGAGCAGTACTTC. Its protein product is CASSQAPGVSYEQYF.

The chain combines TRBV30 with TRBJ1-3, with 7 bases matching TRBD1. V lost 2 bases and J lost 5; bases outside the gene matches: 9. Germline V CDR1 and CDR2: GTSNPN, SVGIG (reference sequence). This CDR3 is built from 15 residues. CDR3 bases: TGTGCCTGGAGTCTCCCTGGGACAGTCCGAAACACCATATATTTT. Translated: CAWSLPGTVRNTIYF.

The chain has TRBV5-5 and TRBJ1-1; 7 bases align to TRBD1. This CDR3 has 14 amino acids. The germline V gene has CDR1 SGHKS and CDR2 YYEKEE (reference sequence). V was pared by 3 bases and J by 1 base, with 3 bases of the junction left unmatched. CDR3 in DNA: TGTGCCAGCAGCTGGGGACAGAAGAACACTGAAGCTTTCTTT. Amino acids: CASSWGQKNTEAFF. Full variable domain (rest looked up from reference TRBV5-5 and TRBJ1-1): DAGVTQSPTHLIKTRGQQVTLRCSPISGHKSVSWYQQVLGQGPQFIFQYYEKEERGRGNFPDRFSARQFPNYSSELNVNALLLGDSALYLCASSWGQKNTEAFFGQGTRLTVV.

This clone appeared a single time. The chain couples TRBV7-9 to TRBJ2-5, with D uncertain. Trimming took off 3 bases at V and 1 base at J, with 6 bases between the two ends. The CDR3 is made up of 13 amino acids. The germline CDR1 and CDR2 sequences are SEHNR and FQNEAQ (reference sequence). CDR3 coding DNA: TGTGCCAGCAGCTTGACGGCCCAAGAGACCCAGTACTTC. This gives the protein CASSLTAQETQYF.

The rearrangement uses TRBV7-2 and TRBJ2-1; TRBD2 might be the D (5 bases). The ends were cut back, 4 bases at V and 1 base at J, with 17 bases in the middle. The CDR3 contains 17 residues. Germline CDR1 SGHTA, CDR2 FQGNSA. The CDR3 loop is CASSSQLTRRSYNEQFF. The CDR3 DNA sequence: TGTGCCAGCAGCTCCCAACTCACTAGACGTTCCTACAATGAGCAGTTCTTC.

The CDR3, as DNA: TGTGCCAGTAGTACTACCTACAGGGTATCCACAGATACGCAGTATTTT. Protein: CASSTTYRVSTDTQYF. The chain carries TRBV19 and TRBJ2-3; TRBD1 is a possible D gene (6 bases). V lost 4 bases and J lost 2, with 16 bases in between. The germline CDR1 and CDR2 sequences are LNHDA and SQIVND (reference sequence). CDR3 length equals 16 residues. The whole variable domain, remainder taken from reference TRBV19 and TRBJ2-3, is DGGITQSPKYLFRKEGQNVTLSCEQNLNHDAMYWYRQDPGQGLRLIYYSQIVNDFQKGDIAEGYSVSREKKESFPLTVTSAQKNPTAFYLCASSTTYRVSTDTQYFGPGTRLTVL.

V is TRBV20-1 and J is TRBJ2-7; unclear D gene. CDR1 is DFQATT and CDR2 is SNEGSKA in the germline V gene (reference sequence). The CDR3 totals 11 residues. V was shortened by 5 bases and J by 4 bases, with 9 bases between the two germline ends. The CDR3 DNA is TGCAGTGCTTCGGATAATTACGAGCAGTACTTC. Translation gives CSASDNYEQYF.

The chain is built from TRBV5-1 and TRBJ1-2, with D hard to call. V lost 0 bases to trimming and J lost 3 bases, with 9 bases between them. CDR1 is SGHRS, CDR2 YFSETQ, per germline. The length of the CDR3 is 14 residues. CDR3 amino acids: CASSLEAEDYGYTF. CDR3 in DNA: TGCGCCAGCAGCTTGGAGGCGGAAGACTATGGCTACACCTTC.

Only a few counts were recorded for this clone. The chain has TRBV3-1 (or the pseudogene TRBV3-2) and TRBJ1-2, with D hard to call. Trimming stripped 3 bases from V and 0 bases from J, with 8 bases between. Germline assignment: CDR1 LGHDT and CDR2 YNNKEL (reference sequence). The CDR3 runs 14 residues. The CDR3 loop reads CASSQSGSNYGYTF. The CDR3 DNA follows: TGTGCCAGCAGCCAGTCTGGATCTAACTATGGCTACACCTTC.

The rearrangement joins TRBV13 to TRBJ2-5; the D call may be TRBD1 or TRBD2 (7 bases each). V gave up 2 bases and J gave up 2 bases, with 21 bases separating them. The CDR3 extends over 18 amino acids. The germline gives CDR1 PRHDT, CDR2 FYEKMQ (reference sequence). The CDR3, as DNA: TGTGCCAGCAGCTTAATTAAGGGGGCGGCGGGGGCTCAAGAGACCCAGTACTTC. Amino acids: CASSLIKGAAGAQETQYF.

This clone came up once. CDR3 region: CASSPMTGINEQFF. In nucleotides, the CDR3 is TGTGCCAGCAGCCCGATGACAGGGATCAATGAGCAGTTCTTC. V is TRBV5-6 and J is TRBJ2-1, with 7 bases matching TRBD1. The CDR3 has 14 amino acids. Germline CDR1 is SGHDT and CDR2 is YYEEEE. J lost 6 bases, V lost 4 bases, and 7 bases had no gene match.

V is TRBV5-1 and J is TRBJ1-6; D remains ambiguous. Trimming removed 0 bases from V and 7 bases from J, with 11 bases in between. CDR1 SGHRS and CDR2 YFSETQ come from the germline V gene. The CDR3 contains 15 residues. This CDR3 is CASSLEGVENSPLHF. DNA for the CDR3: TGCGCCAGCAGCTTGGAGGGAGTGGAGAATTCACCCCTCCACTTT.

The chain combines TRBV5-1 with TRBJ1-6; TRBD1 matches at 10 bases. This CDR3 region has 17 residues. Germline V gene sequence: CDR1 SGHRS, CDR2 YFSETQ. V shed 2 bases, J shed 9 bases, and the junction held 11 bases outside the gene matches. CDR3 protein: CASSFRQGAPLSSPLHF. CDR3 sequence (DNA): TGCGCCAGCAGCTTCCGACAGGGGGCCCCACTATCTTCACCCCTCCACTTT. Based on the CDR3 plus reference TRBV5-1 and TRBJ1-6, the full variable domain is KAGVTQTPRYLIKTRGQQVTLSCSPISGHRSVSWYQQTPGQGLQFLFEYFSETQRNKGNFPGRFSGRQFSNSRSEMNVSTLELGDSALYLCASSFRQGAPLSSPLHFGNGTRLTVT.

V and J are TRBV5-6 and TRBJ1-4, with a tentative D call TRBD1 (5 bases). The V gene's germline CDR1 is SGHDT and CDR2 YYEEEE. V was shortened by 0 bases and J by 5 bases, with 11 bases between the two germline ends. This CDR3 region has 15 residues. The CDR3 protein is CASSLVGRGNEKLFF. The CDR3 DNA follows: TGTGCCAGCAGCTTGGTAGGACGGGGGAATGAAAAACTGTTTTTT.

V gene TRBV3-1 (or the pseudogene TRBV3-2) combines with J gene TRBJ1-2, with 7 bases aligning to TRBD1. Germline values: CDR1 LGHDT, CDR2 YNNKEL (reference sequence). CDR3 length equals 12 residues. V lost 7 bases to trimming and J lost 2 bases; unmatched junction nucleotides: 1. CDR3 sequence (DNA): TGTGCCAGCAAGACAGGGAACTATGGCTACACCTTC. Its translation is CASKTGNYGYTF.

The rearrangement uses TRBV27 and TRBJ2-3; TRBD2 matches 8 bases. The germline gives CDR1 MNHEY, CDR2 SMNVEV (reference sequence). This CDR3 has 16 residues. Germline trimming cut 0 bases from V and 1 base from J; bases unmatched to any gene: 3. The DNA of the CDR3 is TGTGCCAGCAGTTTATCGAACGGGGGGGGCACAGATACGCAGTATTTT. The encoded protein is CASSLSNGGGTDTQYF.

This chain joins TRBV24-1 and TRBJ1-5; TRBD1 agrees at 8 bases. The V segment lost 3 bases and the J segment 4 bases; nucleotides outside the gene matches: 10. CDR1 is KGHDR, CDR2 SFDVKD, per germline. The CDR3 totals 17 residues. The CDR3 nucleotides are TGTGCCACCAGTGATCGACCGACAGGGGCTGGGAATCAGCCCCAGCATTTT. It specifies CATSDRPTGAGNQPQHF.

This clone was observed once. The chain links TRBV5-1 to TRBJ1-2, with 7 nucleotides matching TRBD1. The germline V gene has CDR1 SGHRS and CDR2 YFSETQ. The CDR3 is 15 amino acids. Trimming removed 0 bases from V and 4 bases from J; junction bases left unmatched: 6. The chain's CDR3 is CASSLDLGTAYGYTF. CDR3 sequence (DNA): TGCGCCAGCAGCTTGGATCTCGGGACAGCCTATGGCTACACCTTC.

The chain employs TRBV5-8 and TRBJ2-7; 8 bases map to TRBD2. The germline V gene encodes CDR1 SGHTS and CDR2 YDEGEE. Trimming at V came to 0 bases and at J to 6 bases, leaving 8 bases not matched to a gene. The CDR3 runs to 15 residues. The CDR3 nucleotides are TGTGCCAGCAGCTTGGTTGTGACTAGCGATGGCGAGCAGTACTTC. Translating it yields CASSLVVTSDGEQYF.

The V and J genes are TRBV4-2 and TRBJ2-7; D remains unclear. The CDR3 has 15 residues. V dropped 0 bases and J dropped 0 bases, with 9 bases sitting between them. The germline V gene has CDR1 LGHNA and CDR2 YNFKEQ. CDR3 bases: TGTGCCAGCAGCCAAGATCTAGACGGCTCCTACGAGCAGTACTTC. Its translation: CASSQDLDGSYEQYF.

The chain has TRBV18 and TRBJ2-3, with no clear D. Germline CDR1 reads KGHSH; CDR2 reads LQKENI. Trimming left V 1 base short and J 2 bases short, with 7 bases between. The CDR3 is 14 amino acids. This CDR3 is CASSPLISTDTQYF. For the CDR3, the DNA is TGTGCCAGCTCACCACTTATCTCCACAGATACGCAGTATTTT.

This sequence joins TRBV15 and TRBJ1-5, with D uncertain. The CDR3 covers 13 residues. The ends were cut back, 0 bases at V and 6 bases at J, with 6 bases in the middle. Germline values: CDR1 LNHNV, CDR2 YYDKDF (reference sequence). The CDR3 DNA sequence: TGTGCCACCAGCAGAGATCTACGTCAGCCCCAGCATTTT. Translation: CATSRDLRQPQHF.